The clone carrying this T cell receptor (beta chain) was counted at least ten times. As yet, its antigen is unknown. The data originate from a study of post-analysis software for immune sequencing data. As for the study in general: Included courses were relapsing-remitting and secondary progressive multiple sclerosis; progressive-relapsing multiple sclerosis was also included.

Notes on the study in general: About five TRBV segments, including TRBV5-6, TRBV5-1 and TRBV20-1, were more frequent in patients than controls.

TCR beta cDNA libraries had unique molecular identifiers. A single record per CDR3 protein comes from TCRdb applying MiXCR to the PCR reads. Found here are approximately 150,000 distinct CDR3 sequences, approximately 31% of them singletons; the top ten hold approximately 1.5%. Germline loops: CDR1 SGHRS, CDR2 YFSETQ. The CDR3 contains 16 residues. J lost 0 bases, V lost 0 bases, and 1 base had no gene match. Material for sequencing was blood. V usage is TRBV5-1 and J usage is TRBJ2-7; 12 bases line up with TRBD2. The sequence came from a girl between 10 and 17 years old with multiple sclerosis. CDR3 bases: TGCGCCAGCAGCTTGGGACTAGCGGGAGTCTCCTACGAGCAGTACTTC. This encodes CASSLGLAGVSYEQYF.